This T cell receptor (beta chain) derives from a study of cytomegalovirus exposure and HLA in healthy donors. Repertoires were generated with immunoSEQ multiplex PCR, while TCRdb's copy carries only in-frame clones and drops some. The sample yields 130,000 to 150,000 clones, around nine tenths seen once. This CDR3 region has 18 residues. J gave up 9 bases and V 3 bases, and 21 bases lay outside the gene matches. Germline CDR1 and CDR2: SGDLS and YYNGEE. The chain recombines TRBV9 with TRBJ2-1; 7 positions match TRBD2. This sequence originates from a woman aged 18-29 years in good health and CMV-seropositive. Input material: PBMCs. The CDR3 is CASSAELTSELRMSEQFF. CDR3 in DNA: TGTGCCAGCAGCGCAGAACTTACTAGCGAACTTCGCATGAGTGAGCAGTTCTTC. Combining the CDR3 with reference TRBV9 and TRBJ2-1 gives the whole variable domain DSGVTQTPKHLITATGQRVTLRCSPRSGDLSVYWYQQSLDQGLQFLIQYYNGEERAKGNILERFSAQQFPDLHSELNLSSLELGDSALYFCASSAELTSELRMSEQFFGPGTRLTVL.